The TCR beta chain described here comes from a study of blood T cell repertoires in COVID-19. As for the study in general: Some COVID-19 samples were acute and others convalescent; all came from the United States, Italy and Spain.

The CDR3 spans 14 residues. Germline CDR1 reads MNHNY; CDR2 reads SVGAGI (reference sequence). V shed 6 bases and J shed 0 bases, with 6 bases lying between them. In the authors' methods: Cell counts per sample came from amplifying reference gene primers. Sequencing was performed with immunoSEQ multiplex PCR; in TCRdb, only in-frame clones are kept and a portion is missing. That table furnishes V, J and clone size, whereas the DNA furnished D and trimming. Of about 200,000 clones listed, just under 85% are singletons. Seattle enrolled patients during active infection and tracked them longitudinally. The source is a man aged 55-75 years with COVID-19, enrolled during active disease. The sequencing input was peripheral blood. The V gene is TRBV6-6, the J gene TRBJ2-6; no clear D. Here the CDR3 reads CASRQSSGANVLTF. For the CDR3, the DNA is TGTGCCAGCAGACAGAGCTCTGGGGCCAACGTCCTGACTTTC.